Below, 9 T cell receptor beta chains from the same sample are listed, as sequenced in a study of T cells after yellow fever vaccination. Using its own MiXCR run on the 5' RACE reads, TCRdb lists one record per CDR3 protein. The sample shows 150,000 to 200,000 distinct CDR3 sequences, around 10% of them seen only once. Material: CD8+ T cells sorted from PBMCs, obtained 15 days after the yellow fever booster vaccination. Every receptor here comes from a man younger than 35 who received the YFV17D yellow fever vaccine.

The chain combines TRBV7-6 with TRBJ2-5; a weak D match, TRBD2 (5 bases). Germline-derived CDR1 and CDR2 are SGHVS and FNYEAQ. V shed 5 bases and J shed 4 bases, with 20 bases lying between them. The CDR3 spans 16 residues. CDR3: CASSPHASRAGETQYF. The CDR3 bases are TGTGCCAGCAGCCCACACGCCTCGCGGGCAGGAGAGACCCAGTACTTC.

This clonotype was seen many times. The CDR3 DNA reads as TGCGCCAGCAGCTTTACGTCAAAGGTCAACACCGGGGAGCTGTTTTTT. This gives the protein CASSFTSKVNTGELFF. The chain combines TRBV5-1 with TRBJ2-2, with D unclear. The CDR3 sequence is 16 residues long. Looked up from germline, CDR1 is SGHRS and CDR2 is YFSETQ. Trimming removed 2 bases from V and 2 bases from J, with 13 bases in between.

This chain connects TRBV24-1 to TRBJ1-1, with D perhaps matching TRBD1 (5 bases). Germline loops: CDR1 KGHDR, CDR2 SFDVKD. The CDR3 spans 14 residues. The germline V and J ends were trimmed by 2 bases and 7 bases, with 13 bases remaining between them. In nucleotides, the CDR3 is TGTGCCACCAGTGATTCACGTCGGGGCAGTGAAGCTTTCTTT. Its translation: CATSDSRRGSEAFF.

This clonotype was observed a few times. The chain recombines TRBV4-3 with TRBJ2-7; 9 bases line up with TRBD1. Germline V gene data show CDR1 as LGHNA and CDR2 as YSLEER. Germline trimming cut 1 base from V and 3 bases from J; bases unmatched to any gene: 1. The CDR3 has 14 amino acids. CDR3 residues: CASSQAGQGYEQYF. CDR3 coding DNA: TGCGCCAGCAGCCAAGCGGGACAGGGCTACGAGCAGTACTTC.

This clonotype was counted a few times. This chain joins TRBV11-3 and TRBJ2-2; 9 nucleotides align to TRBD2. Trimming at V came to 5 bases and at J to 1 base, leaving 8 bases not matched to a gene. The CDR3 runs to 17 residues. Germline-derived CDR1 and CDR2 are SGHNT and YENEEA. The CDR3 DNA sequence: TGTGCCAGCAGCCCGATAGCGGGGGAGCGGAACACCGGGGAGCTGTTTTTT. Translated: CASSPIAGERNTGELFF.

This clonotype has a count of ten or more. The rearrangement links TRBV4-3 to TRBJ2-7; TRBD2 is a possible D gene (6 bases). With 4 bases removed from V and 2 bases from J, the gap between germline ends came to 15 bases. From germline, CDR1 is LGHNA and CDR2 YSLEER. This CDR3 is 15 amino acids long. The CDR3 here is CASSPSRTGAYEQYF. CDR3 bases: TGCGCCAGCAGCCCCTCCCGAACGGGGGCCTACGAGCAGTACTTC.

This chain connects TRBV25-1 to TRBJ1-2; 7 positions match TRBD1. Looked up from germline, CDR1 is MGHDK and CDR2 is SYGVNS. The length of the CDR3 is 20 residues. After removal of 1 base from V and 3 bases from J, the junction contained 20 bases not matched to a gene. Here the CDR3 reads CASSESFFSGTVQSYYGYTF. The CDR3 nucleotides read TGTGCCAGCAGTGAATCGTTTTTTTCGGGGACAGTCCAGTCTTACTATGGCTACACCTTC.

The chain employs TRBV5-1 and TRBJ2-2; 7 positions match TRBD2. J gave up 0 bases and V 4 bases, and 9 bases lay outside the gene matches. Germline V gives CDR1 SGHRS, CDR2 YFSETQ. The CDR3 runs 17 residues. CDR3 sequence: CASSPERDYTNTGELFF. In DNA form, the CDR3 reads TGCGCCAGCAGCCCTGAACGGGACTATACGAACACCGGGGAGCTGTTTTTT.

V usage is TRBV20-1 and J usage is TRBJ2-1, with D possibly called TRBD1 or TRBD2 (5 bases each). V lost 0 bases, J lost 0 bases, and 12 bases lay in between. This CDR3 comprises 16 residues. The V gene's germline CDR1 is DFQATT and CDR2 SNEGSKA (reference sequence). CDR3 bases: TGCAGTGCTAGAGATCACGGGGCGAGCTCCTACAATGAGCAGTTCTTC. It encodes CSARDHGASSYNEQFF.